This entry concerns a single TCR beta chain. No antigen is known for it. The data belong to a study of T cell responses to AZD1222 COVID-19 vaccine. Study context: Second-dose intervals of approximately 4 or approximately 12 weeks were pooled. Study results and caveats: It should be noted that donors were predominantly white British and more often female, and clonal diversity was possibly underestimated.

Using immunoSEQ multiplex PCR, the repertoire was profiled, and TCRdb retains in-frame clones only, with some absent. The data show about 97,000 clones, roughly 91% seen once. The input for sequencing was peripheral blood, taken on day 0 of AZD1222 vaccination. This clonotype was obtained from an adult in good health.

CDR3 nucleotide sequence: TGTGCCAGCAGCTCGTCCCCGGGACAGGGGCCGCACGGGCTTGGAAAACTGTTTTTT. Translated: CASSSSPGQGPHGLGKLFF. J is TRBJ1-4 and V is TRBV7-2, with TRBD1 identical over 10 bases. The CDR3 length is 19 residues. V lost 4 bases and J lost 10; bases outside the gene matches: 21. Germline V CDR1 and CDR2: SGHTA, FQGNSA. The full variable domain, in which reference TRBV7-2 and TRBJ1-4 provide the parts outside the CDR3, is GAGVSQSPSNKVTEKGKDVELRCDPISGHTALYWYRQSLGQGLEFLIYFQGNSAPDKSGLPSDRFSAERTGGSVSTLTIQRTQQEDSAVYLCASSSSPGQGPHGLGKLFFGSGTQLSVL.